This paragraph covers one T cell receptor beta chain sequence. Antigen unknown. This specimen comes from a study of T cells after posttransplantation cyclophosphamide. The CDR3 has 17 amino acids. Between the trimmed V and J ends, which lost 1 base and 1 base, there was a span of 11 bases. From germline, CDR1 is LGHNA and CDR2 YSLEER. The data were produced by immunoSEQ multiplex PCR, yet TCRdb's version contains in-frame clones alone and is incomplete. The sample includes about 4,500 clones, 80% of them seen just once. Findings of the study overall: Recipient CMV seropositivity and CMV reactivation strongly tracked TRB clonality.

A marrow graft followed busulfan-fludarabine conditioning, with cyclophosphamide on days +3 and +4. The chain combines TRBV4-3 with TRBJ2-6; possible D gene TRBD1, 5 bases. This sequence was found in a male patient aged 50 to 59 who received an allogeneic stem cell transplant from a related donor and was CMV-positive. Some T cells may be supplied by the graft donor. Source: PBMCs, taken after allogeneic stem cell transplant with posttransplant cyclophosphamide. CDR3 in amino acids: CASSQALGHSGANVLTF. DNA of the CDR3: TGCGCCAGCAGCCAAGCGCTGGGGCATTCTGGGGCCAACGTCCTGACTTTC.